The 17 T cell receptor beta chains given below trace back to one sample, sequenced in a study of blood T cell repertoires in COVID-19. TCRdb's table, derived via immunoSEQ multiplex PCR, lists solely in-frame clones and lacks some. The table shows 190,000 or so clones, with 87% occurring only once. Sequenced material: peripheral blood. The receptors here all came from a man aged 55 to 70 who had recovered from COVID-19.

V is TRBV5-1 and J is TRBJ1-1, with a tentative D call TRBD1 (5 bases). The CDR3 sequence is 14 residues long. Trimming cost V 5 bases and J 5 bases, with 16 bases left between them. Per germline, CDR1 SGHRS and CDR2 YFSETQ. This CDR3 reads CASRSTFGGTEAFF. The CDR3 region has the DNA TGCGCCAGCAGATCCACCTTCGGGGGAACTGAAGCTTTCTTT.

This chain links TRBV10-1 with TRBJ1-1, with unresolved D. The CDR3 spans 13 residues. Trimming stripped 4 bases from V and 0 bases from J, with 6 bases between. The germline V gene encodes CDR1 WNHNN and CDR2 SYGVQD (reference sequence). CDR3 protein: CASSVDMNTEAFF. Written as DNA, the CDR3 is TGCGCCAGCAGTGTCGACATGAACACTGAAGCTTTCTTT.

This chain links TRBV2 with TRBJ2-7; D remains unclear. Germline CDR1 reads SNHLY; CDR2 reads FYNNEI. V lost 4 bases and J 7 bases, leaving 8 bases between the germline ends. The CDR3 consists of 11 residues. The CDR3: CASSVSREQYF. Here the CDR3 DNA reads TGTGCCAGCAGTGTGAGTCGGGAGCAGTACTTC. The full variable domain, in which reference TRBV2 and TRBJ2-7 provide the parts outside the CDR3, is EPEVTQTPSHQVTQMGQEVILRCVPISNHLYFYWYRQILGQKVEFLVSFYNNEISEKSEIFDDQFSVERPDGSNFTLKIRSTKLEDSAMYFCASSVSREQYFGPGTRLTVT.

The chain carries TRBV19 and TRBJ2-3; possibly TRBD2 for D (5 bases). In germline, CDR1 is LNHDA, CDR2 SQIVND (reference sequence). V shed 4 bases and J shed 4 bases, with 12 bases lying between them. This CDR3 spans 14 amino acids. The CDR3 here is CASSRVEGPDTQYF. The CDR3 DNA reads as TGTGCCAGTAGTAGGGTAGAGGGTCCAGATACGCAGTATTTT.

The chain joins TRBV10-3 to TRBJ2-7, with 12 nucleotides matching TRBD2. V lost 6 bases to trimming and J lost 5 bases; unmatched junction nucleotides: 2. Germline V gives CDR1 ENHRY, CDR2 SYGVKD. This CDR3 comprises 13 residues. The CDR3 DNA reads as TGTGCCATCAGGACTAGCGGGGGCGACGAGCAGTACTTC. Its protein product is CAIRTSGGDEQYF.

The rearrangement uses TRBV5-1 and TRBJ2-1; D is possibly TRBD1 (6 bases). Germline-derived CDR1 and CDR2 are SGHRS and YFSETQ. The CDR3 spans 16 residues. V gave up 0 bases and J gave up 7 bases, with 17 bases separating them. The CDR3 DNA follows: TGCGCCAGCAGCTTGGAGGCTCAGAGGGGGTTGAATGAGCAGTTCTTC. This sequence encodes CASSLEAQRGLNEQFF. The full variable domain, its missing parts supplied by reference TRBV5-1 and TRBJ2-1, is KAGVTQTPRYLIKTRGQQVTLSCSPISGHRSVSWYQQTPGQGLQFLFEYFSETQRNKGNFPGRFSGRQFSNSRSEMNVSTLELGDSALYLCASSLEAQRGLNEQFFGPGTRLTVL.

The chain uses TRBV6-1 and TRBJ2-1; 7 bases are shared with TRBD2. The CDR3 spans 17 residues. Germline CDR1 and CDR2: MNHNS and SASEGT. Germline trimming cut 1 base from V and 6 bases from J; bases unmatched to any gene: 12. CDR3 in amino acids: CASSEGSGVRRGNEQFF. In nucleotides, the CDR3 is TGTGCCAGCAGTGAAGGAAGCGGGGTCCGTAGGGGCAATGAGCAGTTCTTC.

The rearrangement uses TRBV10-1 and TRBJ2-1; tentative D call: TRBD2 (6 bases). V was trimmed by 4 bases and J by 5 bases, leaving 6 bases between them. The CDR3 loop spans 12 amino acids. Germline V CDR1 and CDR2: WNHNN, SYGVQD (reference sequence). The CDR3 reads CASSGLDNEQFF. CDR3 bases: TGCGCCAGCAGTGGACTAGACAATGAGCAGTTCTTC.

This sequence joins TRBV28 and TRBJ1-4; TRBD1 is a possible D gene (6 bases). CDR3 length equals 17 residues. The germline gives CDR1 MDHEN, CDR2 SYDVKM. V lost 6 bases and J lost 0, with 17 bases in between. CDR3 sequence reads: CASRPRPDSSTNEKLFF. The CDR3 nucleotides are TGTGCCAGCAGGCCGAGACCGGACAGTTCAACTAATGAAAAACTGTTTTTT.

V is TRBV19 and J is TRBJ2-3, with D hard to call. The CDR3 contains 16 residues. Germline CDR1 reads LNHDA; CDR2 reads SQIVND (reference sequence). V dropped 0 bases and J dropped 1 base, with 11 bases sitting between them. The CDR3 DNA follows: TGTGCCAGTAGTATAGATCGGAGCGACGGCACAGATACGCAGTATTTT. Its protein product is CASSIDRSDGTDTQYF.

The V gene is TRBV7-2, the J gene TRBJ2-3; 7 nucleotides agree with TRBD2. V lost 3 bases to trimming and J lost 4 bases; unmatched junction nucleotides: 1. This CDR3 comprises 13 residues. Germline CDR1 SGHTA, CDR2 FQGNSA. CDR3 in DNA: TGTGCCAGCAGCTTGCGGGAGCCAGATACGCAGTATTTT. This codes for CASSLREPDTQYF.

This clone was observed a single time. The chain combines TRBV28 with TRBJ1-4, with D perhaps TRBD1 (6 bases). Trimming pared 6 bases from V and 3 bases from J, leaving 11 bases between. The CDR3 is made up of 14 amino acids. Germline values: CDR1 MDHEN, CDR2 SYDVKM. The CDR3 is CASSPTGPNEKLFF. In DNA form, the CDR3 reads TGTGCCAGCAGCCCAACAGGGCCTAATGAAAAACTGTTTTTT.

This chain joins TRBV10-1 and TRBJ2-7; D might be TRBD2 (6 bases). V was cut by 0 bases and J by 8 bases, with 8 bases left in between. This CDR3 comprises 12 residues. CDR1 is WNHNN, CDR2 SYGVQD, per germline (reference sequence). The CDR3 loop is CASSESEGKQYF. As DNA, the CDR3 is TGCGCCAGCAGTGAGTCGGAGGGCAAGCAGTACTTC.

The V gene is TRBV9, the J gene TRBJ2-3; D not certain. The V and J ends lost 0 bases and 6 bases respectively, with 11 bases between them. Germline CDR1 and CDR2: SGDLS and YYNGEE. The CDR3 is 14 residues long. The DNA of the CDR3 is TGTGCCAGCAGCGTAGGTGGGCAGCCGGATACGCAGTATTTT. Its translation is CASSVGGQPDTQYF.

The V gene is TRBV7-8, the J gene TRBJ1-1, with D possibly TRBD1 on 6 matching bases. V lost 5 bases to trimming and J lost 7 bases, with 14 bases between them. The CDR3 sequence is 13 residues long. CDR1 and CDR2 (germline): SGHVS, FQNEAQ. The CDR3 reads CASSQHRDLEAFF. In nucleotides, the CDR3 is TGTGCCAGCAGCCAGCACAGGGACCTTGAAGCTTTCTTT. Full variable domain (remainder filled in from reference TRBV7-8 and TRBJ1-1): GAGVSQSPRYKVAKRGQDVALRCDPISGHVSLFWYQQALGQGPEFLTYFQNEAQLDKSGLPSDRFFAERPEGSVSTLKIQRTQQEDSAVYLCASSQHRDLEAFFGQGTRLTVV.

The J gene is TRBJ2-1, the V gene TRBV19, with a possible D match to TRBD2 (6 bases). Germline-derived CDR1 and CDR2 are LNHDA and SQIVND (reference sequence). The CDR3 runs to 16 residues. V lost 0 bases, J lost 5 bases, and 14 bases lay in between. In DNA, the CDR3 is TGTGCCAGTAGTATAGACCCGGGACCGGGGGACAATGAGCAGTTCTTC. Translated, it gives CASSIDPGPGDNEQFF.

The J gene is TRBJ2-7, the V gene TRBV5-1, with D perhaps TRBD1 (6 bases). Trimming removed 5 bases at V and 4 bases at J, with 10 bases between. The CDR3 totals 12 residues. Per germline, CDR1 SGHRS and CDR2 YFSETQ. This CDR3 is CASRSTGYEQYF. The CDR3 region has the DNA TGCGCCAGCAGGTCCACAGGGTACGAGCAGTACTTC.